The 26 T cell receptor beta chains in this list originate from one sample, sequenced in a study of CD8 T cells in Susac syndrome. Reverse transcription used about 0.45 to 1 ug RNA and random hexamers. TCRdb called the immunoSEQ multiplex PCR reads again in MiXCR, with one record for every CDR3 protein. The data contain 250,000 to 300,000 distinct CDR3 sequences, over 75% of them singletons. The sequencing sample was made of CD8+ T cells from PBMCs. The receptors stem from a human donor with multiple sclerosis.

This chain joins TRBV6-5 and TRBJ2-2; tentatively, D is TRBD1 or TRBD2 (7 bases each). Germline V gene lookup returns CDR1 MNHEY and CDR2 SVGAGI. The CDR3 length is 14 residues. With 10 bases removed from V and 3 bases from J, the gap between germline ends came to 15 bases. This chain's CDR3 is CAIEQGRDTGELFF. CDR3 nucleotide sequence: TGTGCCATCGAACAGGGGAGGGACACCGGGGAGCTGTTTTTT.

CDR3 sequence: CASSSSSGWGYEQYF. The CDR3 DNA follows: TGTGCCAGCAGCTCGTCTAGCGGCTGGGGATACGAGCAGTACTTC. The chain uses TRBV7-9 and TRBJ2-7; 7 bases match TRBD2. The germline CDR1 and CDR2 sequences are SEHNR and FQNEAQ (reference sequence). The length of the CDR3 is 15 residues. Trimming at V came to 4 bases and at J to 4 bases, leaving 10 bases not matched to a gene. Looking up the rest from reference TRBV7-9 and TRBJ2-7 gives the full variable domain: DTGVSQNPRHKITKRGQNVTFRCDPISEHNRLYWYRQTLGQGPEFLTYFQNEAQLEKSRLLSDRFSAERPKGSFSTLEIQRTEQGDSAMYLCASSSSSGWGYEQYFGPGTRLTVT.

This chain uses TRBV19 with TRBJ2-7; the match to TRBD2 covers 13 bases. This CDR3 spans 18 amino acids. V gave up 3 bases and J gave up 2 bases; unmatched junction bases: 10. The V gene's germline CDR1 is LNHDA and CDR2 SQIVND (reference sequence). The CDR3 sequence: CASSMVLAGGLLTYEQYF. CDR3 nucleotides: TGTGCCAGTAGTATGGTACTAGCGGGAGGGCTCCTTACCTACGAGCAGTACTTC.

The chain's CDR3 is CASPPVGTTGLGRLETQYF. For the CDR3, the DNA is TGTGCCAGCCCGCCGGTTGGGACAACAGGGCTTGGTCGTCTAGAGACCCAGTACTTC. The rearrangement uses TRBV4-2 and TRBJ2-5, with D possibly being TRBD1 (6 bases). V was shortened by 8 bases and J by 4 bases, with 32 bases between the two germline ends. The CDR3 covers 19 residues. The V gene's germline CDR1 is LGHNA and CDR2 YNFKEQ.

CDR3 nucleotide sequence: TGTGCCAGCAGGCCTGGTTCGGCAGAGGAGAATGAAAAACTGTTTTTT. The encoded protein is CASRPGSAEENEKLFF. The genes are TRBV12-3 or TRBV12-4 and TRBJ1-4; D is undetermined. This CDR3 region has 16 residues. The germline V and J ends were trimmed by 6 bases and 5 bases, with 19 bases remaining between them.

The chain recombines TRBV27 with TRBJ2-7; TRBD1 is a possible D gene (6 bases). In germline, CDR1 is MNHEY, CDR2 SMNVEV (reference sequence). The CDR3 is 13 residues long. Trimming stripped 5 bases from V and 3 bases from J, with 11 bases between. The CDR3 DNA sequence: TGTGCCAGCAGTCCTACAGGGTTCTACGAGCAGTACTTC. This gives the protein CASSPTGFYEQYF.

This clonotype was observed a few times. The rearrangement links TRBV3-1 to TRBJ2-7; D may match TRBD1 or TRBD2 (5 bases each). The CDR3 spans 12 residues. Trimming removed 8 bases from V and 0 bases from J, with 8 bases in between. Germline loops: CDR1 LGHDT, CDR2 YNNKEL (reference sequence). The CDR3 reads CASSGPSYEQYF. The CDR3 DNA sequence: TGTGCCAGCTCGGGGCCCTCCTACGAGCAGTACTTC.

This chain connects TRBV2 to TRBJ2-5; 9 bases are a match to TRBD2. Germline CDR1 SNHLY, CDR2 FYNNEI. The V segment lost 8 bases and the J segment 6 bases; nucleotides outside the gene matches: 10. The CDR3 consists of 14 residues. The CDR3 loop is CASAGGRGPKTQYF. CDR3 DNA: TGTGCCAGCGCGGGGGGGAGGGGCCCCAAGACCCAGTACTTC.

This clonotype was counted once. The genes are TRBV25-1 and TRBJ1-2, with D perhaps TRBD1 (6 bases). CDR1 and CDR2 (germline): MGHDK, SYGVNS. This CDR3 has 16 amino acids. The V end was cut by 5 bases, the J end by 4 bases, with 20 bases between. The CDR3 DNA reads as TGTGCCAGCAGTCCTTCGACGGGGGCAGCACTCTATGGCTACACCTTC. Residues: CASSPSTGAALYGYTF.

This chain uses TRBV28 with TRBJ2-5; D assignment may be TRBD1 or TRBD2 (7 bases each). Per the germline V gene, CDR1 is MDHEN and CDR2 is SYDVKM. V lost 3 bases and J 5 bases, leaving 16 bases between the germline ends. CDR3 size: 15 residues. CDR3 loop: CASSFRQGGRETQYF. The CDR3 region has the DNA TGTGCCAGCAGTTTTCGGCAGGGGGGGAGGGAGACCCAGTACTTC.

The chain couples TRBV28 to TRBJ2-2, with no clear D. CDR1 and CDR2 from the germline V gene are MDHEN and SYDVKM. Trimming shortened V by 5 bases and J by 1 base, and 14 bases separated the two germline ends. The CDR3 contains 16 residues. As DNA, the CDR3 is TGTGCCAGCAGTGCCCGCTGGGTGGAGAACACCGGGGAGCTGTTTTTT. Amino acids: CASSARWVENTGELFF.

V and J are TRBV27 and TRBJ1-2; possible D gene TRBD1, 6 bases. Germline values: CDR1 MNHEY, CDR2 SMNVEV (reference sequence). The V end lost 5 bases, the J end lost 2 bases, and 18 bases lay between the germline ends. The CDR3 contains 16 residues. As DNA, the CDR3 is TGTGCCAGCAGTCTCTCCTGGGACACAGCAAACTATGGCTACACCTTC. The encoded protein is CASSLSWDTANYGYTF.

The table lists this clonotype with a few counts. The CDR3 sequence: CASSLEGQQQYF. The CDR3 bases are TGTGCCAGCAGCTTGGAGGGACAGCAGCAGTACTTC. V usage is TRBV5-4 and J usage is TRBJ2-7, with 7 nucleotides matching TRBD1. V shed 0 bases, J shed 8 bases, and the junction held 2 bases outside the gene matches. There are 12 residues in the CDR3. Germline CDR1 SGHNT, CDR2 YYREEE (reference sequence).

The genes are TRBV9 and TRBJ2-5; 11 positions match TRBD1. Germline lookup yields CDR1 SGDLS and CDR2 YYNGEE. V trimming: 3 bases; J trimming: 5 bases; junction bases outside the gene matches: 0. The CDR3 is made up of 13 amino acids. CDR3 DNA: TGTGCCAGCAGCGGGGACAGGGGGGAGACCCAGTACTTC. This codes for CASSGDRGETQYF.

The chain couples TRBV6-2 or TRBV6-3 to TRBJ2-3, with 12 nucleotides matching TRBD1. The CDR3 runs 15 residues. Per the germline V gene, CDR1 is MNHEY and CDR2 is SVGEGT. V lost 4 bases to trimming and J lost 5 bases; unmatched junction nucleotides: 4. Here the CDR3 reads CASSWGTGGEDTQYF. The CDR3 DNA sequence: TGTGCCAGCAGTTGGGGGACAGGGGGCGAAGATACGCAGTATTTT.

The rearrangement links TRBV6-4 to TRBJ1-5; 10 nucleotides line up with TRBD1. Germline V gene lookup returns CDR1 MRHNA and CDR2 SNTAGT. The length of the CDR3 is 15 residues. Trimming at V came to 3 bases and at J to 3 bases, leaving 2 bases not matched to a gene. For the CDR3, the DNA is TGTGCCAGCAGTGAAGACAGGGGGCCCAATCAGCCCCAGCATTTT. It translates to CASSEDRGPNQPQHF.

This clonotype was observed once. Sequence at one end of the junction differs from germline and may be a read error. The chain carries TRBV7-9 and TRBJ2-1; D is possibly TRBD2 (5 bases). Germline V gene lookup returns CDR1 SEHNR and CDR2 FQNEAQ (reference sequence). CDR3 length: 14 amino acids. CDR3 DNA: TGTGCCAGCAGCTTAGTACCAGACTACACTGAGCAGTTCTTC. It is translated as CASSLVPDYTEQFF.

This sequence joins TRBV30 and TRBJ2-3; D is unclear. The germline V gene has CDR1 GTSNPN and CDR2 SVGIG (reference sequence). This CDR3 comprises 11 residues. V was clipped by 4 bases and J by 2 bases, with 4 bases between them. The CDR3 region is CAWTDTDTQYF. CDR3 DNA: TGTGCCTGGACGGACACAGATACGCAGTATTTT.

V usage is TRBV7-3 and J usage is TRBJ2-5; tentatively, D is TRBD1 (6 bases). Per the germline V gene, CDR1 is SGHTA and CDR2 is FQGTGA. This CDR3 has 15 amino acids. V shed 4 bases and J shed 1 base, with 13 bases lying between them. This chain's CDR3 is CASSSMGQPQETQYF. The CDR3 DNA sequence: TGTGCCAGCAGCTCCATGGGACAACCCCAAGAGACCCAGTACTTC.

The chain has TRBV19 and TRBJ2-1, with no clear D. The germline CDR1 and CDR2 sequences are LNHDA and SQIVND (reference sequence). Trimming stripped 1 base from V and 6 bases from J, with 7 bases between. This CDR3 has 13 amino acids. The CDR3 DNA reads TGTGCCAGTAGTATAGTGTACAGCAATGAGCAGTTCTTC. It is translated as CASSIVYSNEQFF.

V and J are TRBV28 and TRBJ2-1; D gene unclear. The CDR3 covers 11 residues. Deletions cut 4 bases from V and 6 bases from J, with 4 bases between. Per germline, CDR1 MDHEN and CDR2 SYDVKM. The CDR3, as DNA: TGTGCCAGCAGTTGGGCCAATGAGCAGTTCTTC. Translating gives CASSWANEQFF.

This chain joins TRBV4-3 and TRBJ2-7; D is possibly TRBD2 (5 bases). The CDR3 sequence is 15 residues long. Trimming took 0 bases from V and 2 from J, leaving 11 bases between them. The germline V gene encodes CDR1 LGHNA and CDR2 YSLEER. The CDR3 spells CASSQDNGNTYEQYF. CDR3 in DNA: TGCGCCAGCAGCCAAGATAACGGGAACACCTACGAGCAGTACTTC.

The rearrangement joins TRBV5-6 to TRBJ2-7; D might be TRBD1 (5 bases). The CDR3 has 16 amino acids. Trimming removed 4 bases from V and 2 bases from J, with 19 bases in between. Germline V gene data show CDR1 as SGHDT and CDR2 as YYEEEE. For the CDR3, the DNA is TGTGCCAGCAGCCGACAACCGGGCAGGGTGACCTACGAGCAGTACTTC. Its protein is CASSRQPGRVTYEQYF.

To note about this clonotype: Relative to the germline gene, one junction end is altered; a read error may explain this. In nucleotides, the CDR3 is TGTGCCAGCAGTGACTCACTAGCGGGAGAAGGCAATGAGCAGTTCTTC. It translates to CASSDSLAGEGNEQFF. This chain joins TRBV6-5 and TRBJ2-1; 11 positions agree with TRBD2. This CDR3 region has 16 residues. The germline V gene encodes CDR1 MNHEY and CDR2 SVGAGI.

The chain couples TRBV27 to TRBJ2-7; TRBD2 matches 9 bases. CDR1 MNHEY and CDR2 SMNVEV come from the germline V gene (reference sequence). The V gene end was trimmed by 2 bases and the J gene end by 0 bases; junction bases not matched to a gene: 2. The CDR3 contains 15 residues. The chain's CDR3 is CASSLAGGPSYEQYF. In DNA form, the CDR3 reads TGTGCCAGCAGTTTAGCGGGAGGGCCCTCCTACGAGCAGTACTTC.

The J gene is TRBJ2-5, the V gene TRBV15; 7 positions agree with TRBD1. V was clipped by 2 bases and J by 4 bases; unmatched bases: 10. The germline V gene encodes CDR1 LNHNV and CDR2 YYDKDF (reference sequence). The CDR3 consists of 16 residues. The CDR3 protein is CATSRTRQGSLETQYF. The CDR3 DNA follows: TGTGCCACCAGCAGAACAAGACAGGGAAGTTTAGAGACCCAGTACTTC.